This TCR beta chain came from a study of blood T cells in healthy people across ages (dated by TCRdb to 2014 to 2015). For the study in its entirety: In model experiments, template switching captured about one uniquely barcoded TCR beta cDNA molecule for every two T cells. Donors were grouped into four age groups: young (average about 15 years), middle-aged (39), aged (62) and long-lived (less than 85). Two additional independent replicas of 1 million unique cDNA reads from the same blood draw were analyzed for two donors (one aged 18 to 29 and one aged 80 or older). To avoid experimental bias, donors of different ages were randomly spread across the sequencing lanes. Using deep sequencing normalized with unique cDNA molecular identifiers, the study measured how TCR beta repertoire diversity changes with age. Beyond this particular receptor, the publication reports: Total diversity estimates from one million sequenced T cells were considered lower bounds and underestimates. Conclusive comparison of naive and antigen-experienced compartments was prevented by the profiling of bulk unsorted PBMCs. The long-lived group showed more naive CD4+ T cells, fewer expanded clones and increased TCR diversity than the aged group, suggesting age selection. There was a strong correlation between observed TCR beta diversity and the percentage of naive T cells measured by flow cytometry. Because donor CMV infection status was unknown, age-related changes in expanded clonotypes were potentially confounded. As age increased, observed TCR beta diversity per million T cells dropped in a roughly linear way, and a significant reduction was already evident by age roughly 36.

Concerning this clonotype itself: Its binding antigen is unknown. No qualities accompany the bases; no much larger clone lies one base away.

Libraries were made using 5' RACE. The sequencing machine was an Illumina HiSeq 2500. A second roughly 7 to 11 cycle PCR used a sample-barcoded 5' primer and a J-beta primer mix. A template-switch 5' adaptor carrying 12 random nucleotides introduced a unique molecular identifier onto each TCR beta cDNA molecule. At least 3 million CDR3-containing paired-end reads were obtained from each sample. The Mint cDNA synthesis kit, primed by a TRBC-specific oligonucleotide, was used to synthesize first-strand cDNA from all RNA. Following uracil-DNA glycosylase treatment, all cDNA underwent a first 18-cycle PCR with the universal primers M1SS and BC2_uni_R. In the authors' own workflow: Each sample was normalized by randomly selecting 1 million high-quality reads, each carrying a distinct molecular identifier. Instead of being binned into consensus sequences, reads with shared molecular identifiers were discarded. MiTCR, with a Q25 quality threshold and the strictest error-elimination algorithm, was used for CDR3 identification, clonotype clustering and error correction. A nonparametric unseen species model with Euler transformation was used to estimate lower-bound total TCR beta diversity. TCRdb handled the public reads itself, with Q25 trimming in fastp and clone calling in MiXCR, and kept productive beta chains. Entries that share a CDR3 protein sequence are merged under the most common genes and DNA. In this record, the V and J calls reflect TCRdb's handling and not the investigators' own analysis. This sample comprises 1,100,000 or so distinct CDR3 sequences, under 45% of them detected only once. Under 20% of the sample rests with the top ten.

A distance of 11 bases separates the germline ends of V and J, which lose 0 bases and 6 bases respectively. Including the terminal cysteine and phenylalanine, the CDR3 comprises 14 residues. The kept DNA is CDR3 alone, 42 bases in frame from the first base. The CDR1 and CDR2 encoded by the germline V gene are SGHRS and YFSETQ. Systemically healthy Caucasian individuals from Russia, 35 to 50 in total and aged about 6 to 95 years, were included as donors. Around 9.7 milliliters of peripheral blood were collected from each donor into EDTA-treated Vacutainer tubes. PBMCs were isolated by Ficoll-Paque density-gradient centrifugation, with at least 6 million obtained per sample. Trizol reagent was used to extract total RNA from the PBMCs, yielding at least 6 micrograms per sample. Naive CD45RAhigh/CD27high T cell percentages were measured by flow cytometry on a PBMC aliquot from every donor.

This TCR came from a woman in her sixties or seventies in good health. The V and J segments used are TRBV5-1 and TRBJ2-3; the D gene is not confidently resolved. Source material: blood. The CDR3 region: CASSLDTPGDTQYF. The nucleotides are TGCGCCAGCAGCTTGGACACCCCCGGGGATACGCAGTATTTT.